The 25 T cell receptor beta chains below all came from one sample that was sequenced in a study of blood T cell repertoires in COVID-19 (TCRdb year 2020). Libraries were built with the immunoSEQ multiplex PCR assay. TCRdb stores this immuneACCESS table with in-frame sequences only. Part of the clones is absent; in the studies checked, under half of the shortfall reflects unresolved V genes, and no reason is known for the rest. For this sample there are 250,000 to 300,000 clones; more than 75% appear just once. The ten largest make up roughly 6.7% of the sample. Sequenced material: PBMCs or T cells enriched from blood (not recorded which). The receptor set was obtained from a woman aged 45-59 years who had been exposed to COVID-19.

J is TRBJ1-1 and V is TRBV28, with TRBD1 identical over 8 bases. Germline V lookup: CDR1 MDHEN, CDR2 SYDVKM. J gave up 5 bases and V 2 bases, and 4 bases lay outside the gene matches. The CDR3 has 14 residues. The CDR3 sequence: CASSLINRGTEAFF. CDR3 nucleotides: TGTGCCAGCAGTTTAATAAACAGGGGGACTGAAGCTTTCTTT.

Notes on this clone: The junction departs from germline at one end; a sequencing error may be responsible. The V call is TRBV9, the J call TRBJ2-3; weak D call: TRBD1 (5 bases). Germline V CDR1 and CDR2: SGDLS, YYNGEE. The CDR3 runs to 17 residues. CDR3 residues: CASSVATRQPHKPPMDF. CDR3 coding DNA: TGTGCCAGCAGCGTAGCTACGAGACAGCCTCATAAGCCTCCTATGGATTTT.

The gene calls are TRBV9 and TRBJ2-3, with D possibly matching TRBD1 (6 bases). Trimming cost V 6 bases and J 2 bases, with 13 bases left between them. The CDR3 runs 14 residues. Germline loops: CDR1 SGDLS, CDR2 YYNGEE. CDR3 DNA: TGTGCCAGCACCCAGGGGTATCCCACAGATACGCAGTATTTT. Translation: CASTQGYPTDTQYF.

The chain combines TRBV3-1 (or the pseudogene TRBV3-2) with TRBJ1-5; D is undetermined. CDR1 and CDR2 from the germline V gene are LGHDT and YNNKEL (reference sequence). Trimming took off 3 bases at V and 0 bases at J, with 3 bases between the two ends. The CDR3 extends over 13 amino acids. CDR3 nucleotide sequence: TGTGCCAGCAGCCACCATAGCAATCAGCCCCAGCATTTT. It encodes CASSHHSNQPQHF.

CDR3 DNA: TGTGCCAGCAGTGCTGGGGGGGCCTATGAGACCCAGTACTTC. Translating gives CASSAGGAYETQYF. The rearrangement links TRBV25-1 to TRBJ2-5, with D possibly being TRBD2 (7 bases). Per the germline V gene, CDR1 is MGHDK and CDR2 is SYGVNS. V was trimmed by 4 bases and J by 5 bases, leaving 14 bases between them. The CDR3 spans 14 residues.

This chain joins TRBV6-5 and TRBJ1-2; 10 bases agree with TRBD1. Per germline, CDR1 MNHEY and CDR2 SVGAGI. CDR3 length: 15 residues. V lost 6 bases to trimming and J lost 0 bases; unmatched junction nucleotides: 4. The CDR3: CASRDRGGTNYGYTF. DNA of the CDR3: TGTGCCAGCAGGGACAGGGGGGGAACTAACTATGGCTACACCTTC.

The chain combines TRBV2 with TRBJ1-1; D is uncertain. Trimming shortened V by 4 bases and J by 5 bases, and 5 bases separated the two germline ends. This CDR3 region has 11 residues. Germline CDR1 reads SNHLY; CDR2 reads FYNNEI. DNA for the CDR3: TGTGCCAGCAGTGGGGAGACTGAAGCTTTCTTT. Translation: CASSGETEAFF.

V gene TRBV18 combines with J gene TRBJ2-3; TRBD2 aligns across 11 bases. V was clipped by 3 bases and J by 4 bases; unmatched bases: 9. The CDR3 extends over 17 amino acids. The germline V gene has CDR1 KGHSH and CDR2 LQKENI. CDR3 amino acids: CASSPLPGTSGADTQYF. CDR3 sequence (DNA): TGTGCCAGCTCACCCTTGCCCGGGACTAGCGGAGCAGATACGCAGTATTTT.

The V call is TRBV7-2, the J call TRBJ2-5; 9 nucleotides agree with TRBD1. Germline V gene data show CDR1 as SGHTA and CDR2 as FQGNSA. This CDR3 has 14 residues. V trimming: 5 bases; J trimming: 3 bases; junction bases outside the gene matches: 4. CDR3 in DNA: TGTGCCAGCAGCCCGGGGACAGGGAAAGAGACCCAGTACTTC. Protein product: CASSPGTGKETQYF.

The chain links TRBV24-1 to TRBJ2-3; D not certain. Looked up from germline, CDR1 is KGHDR and CDR2 is SFDVKD. The CDR3 is 16 amino acids. Between the trimmed V and J ends, which lost 4 bases and 5 bases, there was a span of 18 bases. CDR3 DNA: TGTGCCACCAGTGACCCCCTCAAGCTTACGGGAGATACGCAGTATTTT. This codes for CATSDPLKLTGDTQYF.

This chain links TRBV5-1 with TRBJ1-2; D unresolved. The CDR3 has 14 amino acids. Trimming left V 4 bases short and J 2 bases short, with 12 bases between. CDR1 and CDR2 from the germline V gene are SGHRS and YFSETQ. The CDR3 protein is CASSLPGYNYGYTF. The CDR3 coding sequence is TGCGCCAGCAGCCTCCCAGGATACAACTATGGCTACACCTTC.

This clone occurred once. The CDR3 protein is CASSFYLPGLVTYEQYF. The CDR3 DNA reads TGTGCCAGCAGCTTCTATCTCCCGGGACTGGTAACCTACGAGCAGTACTTC. V and J are TRBV3-1 (or the pseudogene TRBV3-2) and TRBJ2-7; a weak D match, TRBD2 (6 bases). The CDR3 is 17 amino acids. Trimming took 5 bases from V and 2 from J, leaving 22 bases between them. Germline V lookup: CDR1 LGHDT, CDR2 YNNKEL (reference sequence).

The chain joins TRBV6-6 to TRBJ1-6; 7 bases match TRBD1. V shed 5 bases, J shed 6 bases, and the junction held 7 bases outside the gene matches. This CDR3 comprises 15 residues. The germline V gene encodes CDR1 MNHNY and CDR2 SVGAGI (reference sequence). The CDR3 DNA is TGTGCCAGCAGTCAACCGACAGGGCTTAATTCACCCCTCCACTTT. Its translation: CASSQPTGLNSPLHF.

The chain links TRBV6-5 to TRBJ2-2; 7 bases fit TRBD1. This CDR3 has 14 amino acids. V shed 7 bases, J shed 4 bases, and the junction held 6 bases outside the gene matches. Germline lookup yields CDR1 MNHEY and CDR2 SVGAGI. CDR3: CASTGGWGTGELFF. CDR3 DNA sequence: TGTGCCAGCACAGGGGGTTGGGGCACCGGGGAGCTGTTTTTT.

The V call is TRBV5-1, the J call TRBJ2-1, with D maybe TRBD2 (5 bases). CDR1 is SGHRS and CDR2 is YFSETQ in the germline V gene. The V end was cut by 4 bases, the J end by 6 bases, with 14 bases between. This CDR3 spans 14 amino acids. CDR3 in amino acids: CASSQTTAGNEQFF. CDR3 in DNA: TGCGCCAGCAGCCAGACCACGGCGGGCAATGAGCAGTTCTTC.

The CDR3, as DNA: TGTGCCAGCCTCGGGGGGGGCCGGGCAGATACGCAGTATTTT. The encoded protein is CASLGGGRADTQYF. The genes are TRBV2 and TRBJ2-3; TRBD2 agrees at 8 bases. This CDR3 is 14 amino acids long. Germline assignment: CDR1 SNHLY and CDR2 FYNNEI. V trimming: 8 bases; J trimming: 4 bases; junction bases outside the gene matches: 8.

The genes are TRBV29-1 and TRBJ1-5; D gene ambiguous. The CDR3 spans 13 residues. V lost 6 bases and J 0 bases, leaving 9 bases between the germline ends. Germline V gives CDR1 SQVTM, CDR2 ANQGSEA. CDR3 sequence (DNA): TGCAGCGTGGGGAGAGATAGCAATCAGCCCCAGCATTTT. Its protein product is CSVGRDSNQPQHF.

J is TRBJ2-5 and V is TRBV29-1; no clear D gene. The CDR3 has 10 amino acids. The V gene lost 2 bases and the J gene lost 5 bases, with 3 bases spanning the gap. Germline CDR1 reads SQVTM; CDR2 reads ANQGSEA. Here the CDR3 reads CSVERETQYF. CDR3 nucleotides: TGCAGCGTTGAACGTGAGACCCAGTACTTC.

The chain couples TRBV5-1 to TRBJ1-1; the D gene is possibly TRBD1 (6 bases). CDR1 SGHRS and CDR2 YFSETQ come from the germline V gene. V was cut by 0 bases and J by 0 bases, with 9 bases left in between. This CDR3 comprises 15 residues. Here the CDR3 reads CASSLETGVNTEAFF. In DNA form, the CDR3 reads TGCGCCAGCAGCTTGGAGACAGGTGTGAACACTGAAGCTTTCTTT.

The rearrangement uses TRBV30 and TRBJ1-1; 8 bases fit TRBD1. Germline CDR1 and CDR2: GTSNPN and SVGIG (reference sequence). V gave up 2 bases and J gave up 5 bases; unmatched junction bases: 4. The CDR3 runs 13 residues. The CDR3: CAWSLQGGTEAFF. Here the CDR3 DNA reads TGTGCCTGGAGTCTACAGGGGGGAACTGAAGCTTTCTTT. The full variable domain, with the rest looked up from reference TRBV30 and TRBJ1-1, is SQTIHQWPATLVQPVGSPLSLECTVEGTSNPNLYWYRQAAGRGLQLLFYSVGIGQISSEVPQNLSASRPQDRQFILSSKKLLLSDSGFYLCAWSLQGGTEAFFGQGTRLTVV.

This chain connects TRBV6-1 to TRBJ2-5; TRBD2 matches 9 bases. Germline CDR1 and CDR2: MNHNS and SASEGT. This CDR3 contains 17 residues. The ends lost 1 base at V and 0 bases at J; junction bases unmatched: 6. The CDR3 is CASSEVSGGPYQETQYF. The DNA of the CDR3 is TGTGCCAGCAGTGAAGTTAGCGGGGGCCCGTACCAAGAGACCCAGTACTTC.

The table lists this clone with a count of one. The gene calls are TRBV7-9 and TRBJ1-1, with D perhaps matching TRBD1 (5 bases). The V and J ends lost 4 bases and 8 bases respectively, with 14 bases between them. Germline loops: CDR1 SEHNR, CDR2 FQNEAQ (reference sequence). The CDR3 spans 13 residues. The CDR3 sequence: CASSSGGAREAFF. The CDR3 DNA reads TGTGCCAGCAGCTCGGGAGGGGCGAGAGAAGCTTTCTTT.

The chain recombines TRBV5-1 with TRBJ1-1, with TRBD1 as a possible D gene (6 bases). This CDR3 spans 14 amino acids. V was trimmed by 3 bases and J by 1 base, leaving 10 bases between them. Germline lookup yields CDR1 SGHRS and CDR2 YFSETQ. The CDR3 region has the DNA TGCGCCAGCAGCTCGAGAGGGGGGAACACTGAAGCTTTCTTT. Protein: CASSSRGGNTEAFF. The full variable domain, in which reference TRBV5-1 and TRBJ1-1 provide the parts outside the CDR3, is KAGVTQTPRYLIKTRGQQVTLSCSPISGHRSVSWYQQTPGQGLQFLFEYFSETQRNKGNFPGRFSGRQFSNSRSEMNVSTLELGDSALYLCASSSRGGNTEAFFGQGTRLTVV.

The chain joins TRBV19 to TRBJ2-7; 9 nucleotides align to TRBD1. CDR1 is LNHDA and CDR2 is SQIVND in the germline V gene (reference sequence). The junction had 9 bases not matched to a gene; V was cut back by 5 bases and J by 4 bases. The CDR3 covers 15 residues. The CDR3 protein is CASSSPGQGFYEQYF. In nucleotides, the CDR3 is TGTGCCAGTAGTTCCCCGGGACAGGGATTTTACGAGCAGTACTTC. The complete variable domain, with remaining parts taken from reference TRBV19 and TRBJ2-7, reads DGGITQSPKYLFRKEGQNVTLSCEQNLNHDAMYWYRQDPGQGLRLIYYSQIVNDFQKGDIAEGYSVSREKKESFPLTVTSAQKNPTAFYLCASSSPGQGFYEQYFGPGTRLTVT.

This clone has a single count. CDR3 amino acids: CASRDSSNYGYTF. CDR3 nucleotides: TGTGCCAGCAGGGACAGCTCTAACTATGGCTACACCTTC. The chain has TRBV6-5 and TRBJ1-2; tentative D call: TRBD1 (6 bases). Germline CDR1 is MNHEY and CDR2 is SVGAGI. The CDR3 has 13 residues. Trimming stripped 6 bases from V and 0 bases from J, with 8 bases between.